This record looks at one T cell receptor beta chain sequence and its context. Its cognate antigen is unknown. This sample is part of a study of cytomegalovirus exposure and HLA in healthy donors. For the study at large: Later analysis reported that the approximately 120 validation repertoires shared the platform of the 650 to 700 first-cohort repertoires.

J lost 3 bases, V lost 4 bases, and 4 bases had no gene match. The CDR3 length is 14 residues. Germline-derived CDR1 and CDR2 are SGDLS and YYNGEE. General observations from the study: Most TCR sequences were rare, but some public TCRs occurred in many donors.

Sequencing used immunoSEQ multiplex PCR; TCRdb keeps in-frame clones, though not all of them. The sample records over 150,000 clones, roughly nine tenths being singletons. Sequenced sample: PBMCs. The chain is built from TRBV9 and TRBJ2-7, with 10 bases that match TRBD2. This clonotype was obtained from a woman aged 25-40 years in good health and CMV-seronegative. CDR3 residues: CASSLSGGNYEQYF. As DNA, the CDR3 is TGTGCCAGCAGCCTTAGCGGGGGGAACTACGAGCAGTACTTC.